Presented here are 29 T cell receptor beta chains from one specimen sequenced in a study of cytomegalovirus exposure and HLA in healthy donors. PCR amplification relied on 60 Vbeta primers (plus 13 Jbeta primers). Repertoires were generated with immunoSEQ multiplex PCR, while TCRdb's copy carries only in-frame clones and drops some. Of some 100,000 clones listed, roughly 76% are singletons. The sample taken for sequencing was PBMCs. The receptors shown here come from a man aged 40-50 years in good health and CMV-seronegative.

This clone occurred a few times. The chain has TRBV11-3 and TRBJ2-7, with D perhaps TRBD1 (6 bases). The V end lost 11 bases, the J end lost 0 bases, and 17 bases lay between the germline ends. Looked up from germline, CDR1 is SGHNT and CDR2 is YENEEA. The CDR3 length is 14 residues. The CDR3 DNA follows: TGTGCCTACGGGGACACCCTTGGCTCCTACGAGCAGTACGTC. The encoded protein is CAYGDTLGSYEQYV.

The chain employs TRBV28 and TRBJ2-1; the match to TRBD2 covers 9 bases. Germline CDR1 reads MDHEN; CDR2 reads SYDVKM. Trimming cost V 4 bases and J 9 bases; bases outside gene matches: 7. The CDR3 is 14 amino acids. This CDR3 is CASSSGGGGFEQFF. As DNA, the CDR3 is TGTGCCAGCAGTTCGGGCGGGGGGGGTTTTGAGCAGTTCTTC. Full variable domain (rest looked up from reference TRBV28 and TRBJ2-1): DVKVTQSSRYLVKRTGEKVFLECVQDMDHENMFWYRQDPGLGLRLIYFSYDVKMKEKGDIPEGYSVSREKKERFSLILESASTNQTSMYLCASSSGGGGFEQFFGPGTRLTVL.

This chain's CDR3 is CASGQGGDTGELFF. DNA for the CDR3: TGCGCCAGCGGGCAGGGCGGTGACACCGGGGAGCTGTTTTTT. V usage is TRBV10-2 and J usage is TRBJ2-2, with D possibly being TRBD1 (5 bases). Germline values: CDR1 WSHSY, CDR2 SAAADI. The CDR3 covers 14 residues. V was pared by 8 bases and J by 3 bases, with 13 bases between.

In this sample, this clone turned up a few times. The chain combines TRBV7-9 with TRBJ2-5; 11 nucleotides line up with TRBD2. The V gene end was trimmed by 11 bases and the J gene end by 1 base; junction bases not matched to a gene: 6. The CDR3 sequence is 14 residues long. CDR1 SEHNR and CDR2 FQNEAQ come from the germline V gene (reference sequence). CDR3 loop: CAFIAGGSQETQYF. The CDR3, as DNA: TGTGCCTTTATAGCGGGGGGGAGCCAAGAGACCCAGTACTTC.

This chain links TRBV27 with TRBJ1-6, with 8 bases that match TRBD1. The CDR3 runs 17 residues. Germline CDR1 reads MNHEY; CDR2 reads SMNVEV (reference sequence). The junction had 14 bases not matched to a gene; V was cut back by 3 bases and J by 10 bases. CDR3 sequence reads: CASSFTMPDREKSPLHF. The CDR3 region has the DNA TGTGCCAGCAGTTTCACCATGCCGGACAGGGAGAAGTCACCCCTCCACTTT.

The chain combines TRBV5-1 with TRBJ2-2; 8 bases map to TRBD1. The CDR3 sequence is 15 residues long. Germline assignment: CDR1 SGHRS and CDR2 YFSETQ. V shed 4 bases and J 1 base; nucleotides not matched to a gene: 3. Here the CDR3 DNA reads TGCGCCAGCAGCGTAGACAGGGGGAACACCGGGGAGCTGTTTTTT. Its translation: CASSVDRGNTGELFF.

The CDR3 sequence is CASSQGVRRGGSYNEQFF. DNA of the CDR3: TGTGCCAGCAGCCAGGGGGTAAGGCGGGGGGGCTCCTACAATGAGCAGTTCTTC. V and J are TRBV7-6 and TRBJ2-1; 9 bases line up with TRBD2. Germline CDR1 SGHVS, CDR2 FNYEAQ. Losses at the gene ends were 5 bases for V and 0 bases for J; bases not matched to a gene: 11. The CDR3 runs to 18 residues.

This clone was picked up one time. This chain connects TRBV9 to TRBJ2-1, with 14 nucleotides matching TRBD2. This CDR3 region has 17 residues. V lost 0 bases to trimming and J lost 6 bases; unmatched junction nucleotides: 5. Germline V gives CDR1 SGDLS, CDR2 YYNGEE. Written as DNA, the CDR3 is TGTGCCAGCAGCGTAGAGGGACTAGCGGGGGCGGGCAATGAGCAGTTCTTC. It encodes CASSVEGLAGAGNEQFF.

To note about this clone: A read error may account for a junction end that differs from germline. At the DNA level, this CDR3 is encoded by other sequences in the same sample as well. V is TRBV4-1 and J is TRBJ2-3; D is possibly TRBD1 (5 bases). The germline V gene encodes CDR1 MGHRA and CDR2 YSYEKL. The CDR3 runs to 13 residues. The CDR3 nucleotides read TGCGCCAGCAGCCAATCGTCTAGGGGTACGCAGTACTTT. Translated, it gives CASSQSSRGTQYF.

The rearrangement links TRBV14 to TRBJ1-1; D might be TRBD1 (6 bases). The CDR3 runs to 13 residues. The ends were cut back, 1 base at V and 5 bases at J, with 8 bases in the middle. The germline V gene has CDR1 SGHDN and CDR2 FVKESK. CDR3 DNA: TGTGCCAGCAGCCAAGGGACAGAAACTGAAGCTTTCTTT. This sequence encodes CASSQGTETEAFF.

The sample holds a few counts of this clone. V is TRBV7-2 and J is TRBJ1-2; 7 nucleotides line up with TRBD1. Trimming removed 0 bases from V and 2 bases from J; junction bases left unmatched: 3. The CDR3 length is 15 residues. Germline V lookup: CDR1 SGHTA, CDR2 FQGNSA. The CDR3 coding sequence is TGTGCCAGCAGCTTAGCACCGGGACAGAACTATGGCTACACCTTC. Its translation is CASSLAPGQNYGYTF. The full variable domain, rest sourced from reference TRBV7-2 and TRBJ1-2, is GAGVSQSPSNKVTEKGKDVELRCDPISGHTALYWYRQSLGQGLEFLIYFQGNSAPDKSGLPSDRFSAERTGGSVSTLTIQRTQQEDSAVYLCASSLAPGQNYGYTFGSGTRLTVV.

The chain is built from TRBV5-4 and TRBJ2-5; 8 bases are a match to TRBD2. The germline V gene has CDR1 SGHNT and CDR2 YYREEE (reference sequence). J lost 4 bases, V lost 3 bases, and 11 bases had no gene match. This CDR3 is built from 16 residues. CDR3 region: CASSYTGLVRGETQYF. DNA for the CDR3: TGTGCCAGCAGCTACACGGGACTAGTAAGAGGAGAGACCCAGTACTTC. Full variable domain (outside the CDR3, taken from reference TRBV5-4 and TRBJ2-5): ETGVTQSPTHLIKTRGQQVTLRCSSQSGHNTVSWYQQALGQGPQFIFQYYREEENGRGNFPPRFSGLQFPNYSSELNVNALELDDSALYLCASSYTGLVRGETQYFGPGTRLLVL.

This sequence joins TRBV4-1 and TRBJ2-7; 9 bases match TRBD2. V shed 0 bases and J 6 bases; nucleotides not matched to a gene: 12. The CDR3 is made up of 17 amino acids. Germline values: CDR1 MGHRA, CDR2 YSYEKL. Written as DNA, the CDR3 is TGCGCCAGCAGCCAAGAATGGGCTAGCGGGGCGAGGGGCGAGCAGTACTTC. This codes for CASSQEWASGARGEQYF.

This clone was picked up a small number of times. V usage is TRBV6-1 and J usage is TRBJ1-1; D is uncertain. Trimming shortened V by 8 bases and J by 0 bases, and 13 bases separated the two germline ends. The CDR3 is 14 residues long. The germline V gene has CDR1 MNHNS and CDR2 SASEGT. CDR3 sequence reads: CASPEAAMNTEAFF. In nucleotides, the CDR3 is TGTGCCAGCCCGGAGGCAGCTATGAACACTGAAGCTTTCTTT.

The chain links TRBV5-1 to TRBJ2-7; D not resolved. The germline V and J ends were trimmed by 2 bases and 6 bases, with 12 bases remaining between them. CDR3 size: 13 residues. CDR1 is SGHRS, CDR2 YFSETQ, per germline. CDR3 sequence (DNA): TGCGCCAGCAGCTTTGGGTCAACAGCCGAGCAGTACGTC. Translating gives CASSFGSTAEQYV.

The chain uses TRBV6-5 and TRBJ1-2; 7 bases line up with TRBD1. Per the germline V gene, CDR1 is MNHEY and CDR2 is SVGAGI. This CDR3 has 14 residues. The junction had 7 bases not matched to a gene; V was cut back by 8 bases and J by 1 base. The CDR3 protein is CASAPTGLNYGYTF. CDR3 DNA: TGTGCCAGCGCGCCGACAGGGCTTAACTATGGCTACACCTTC.

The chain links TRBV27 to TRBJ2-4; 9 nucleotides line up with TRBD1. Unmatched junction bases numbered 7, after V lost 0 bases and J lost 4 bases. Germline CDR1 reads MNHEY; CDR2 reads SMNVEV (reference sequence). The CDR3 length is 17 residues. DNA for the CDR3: TGTGCCAGCAGTTTATCAGGGGACAGGGCAGCAAAAAACATTCAGTACTTC. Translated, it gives CASSLSGDRAAKNIQYF.

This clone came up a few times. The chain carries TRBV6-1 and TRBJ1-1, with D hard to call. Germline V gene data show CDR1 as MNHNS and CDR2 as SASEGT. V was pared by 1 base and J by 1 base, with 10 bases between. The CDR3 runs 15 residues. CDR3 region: CASSEVLGRNTEAFF. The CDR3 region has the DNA TGTGCCAGCAGTGAAGTTCTGGGGAGGAACACTGAAGCTTTCTTT.

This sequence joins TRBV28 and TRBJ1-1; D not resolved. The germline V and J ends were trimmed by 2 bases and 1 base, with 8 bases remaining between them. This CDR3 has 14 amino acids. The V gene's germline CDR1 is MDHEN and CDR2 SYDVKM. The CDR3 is CASSLGQANTEAFF. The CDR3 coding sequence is TGTGCCAGCAGTTTAGGGCAGGCGAACACTGAAGCTTTCTTT.

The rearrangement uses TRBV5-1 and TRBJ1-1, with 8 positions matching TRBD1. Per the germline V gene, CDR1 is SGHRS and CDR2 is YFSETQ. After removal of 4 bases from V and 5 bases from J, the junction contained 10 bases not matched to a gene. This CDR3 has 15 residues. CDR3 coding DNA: TGCGCCAGCAGCCTCCTCGGTACAGGGGGTACTGAAGCTTTCTTT. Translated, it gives CASSLLGTGGTEAFF.

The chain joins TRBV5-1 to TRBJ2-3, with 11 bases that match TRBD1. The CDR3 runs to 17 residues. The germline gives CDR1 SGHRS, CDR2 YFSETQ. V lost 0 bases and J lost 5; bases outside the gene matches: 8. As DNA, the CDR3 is TGCGCCAGCAGCTTGGCCGGTAGGACAGGGGGCCTAGATACGCAGTATTTT. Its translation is CASSLAGRTGGLDTQYF.

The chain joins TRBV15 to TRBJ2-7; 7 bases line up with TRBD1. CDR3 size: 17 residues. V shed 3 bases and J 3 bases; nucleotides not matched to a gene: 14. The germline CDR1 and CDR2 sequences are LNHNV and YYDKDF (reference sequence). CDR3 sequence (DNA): TGTGCCACCAGCAGTCTTTCCGGGGCAGGGGGTTACTACGAGCAGTACGTC. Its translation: CATSSLSGAGGYYEQYV.

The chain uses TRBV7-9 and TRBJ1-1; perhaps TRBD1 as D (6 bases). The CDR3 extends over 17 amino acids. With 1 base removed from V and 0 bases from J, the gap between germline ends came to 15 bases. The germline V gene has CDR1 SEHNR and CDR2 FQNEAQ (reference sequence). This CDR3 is CASSLGGGGHMNTEAFF. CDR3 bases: TGTGCCAGCAGCTTAGGGGGAGGGGGGCACATGAACACTGAAGCTTTCTTT.

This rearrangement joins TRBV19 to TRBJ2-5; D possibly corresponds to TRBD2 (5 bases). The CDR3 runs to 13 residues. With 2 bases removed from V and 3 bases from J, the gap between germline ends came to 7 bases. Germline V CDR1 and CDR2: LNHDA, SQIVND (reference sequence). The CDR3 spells CASSISGKETQYF. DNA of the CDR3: TGTGCCAGTAGTATATCCGGGAAAGAGACCCAGTACTTC.

This CDR3 reads CASSQDLGAPNEKLFF. In nucleotides, the CDR3 is TGTGCCAGCAGCCAAGATTTGGGGGCCCCGAATGAAAAACTGTTTTTT. The V and J genes are TRBV4-2 and TRBJ1-4, with a weak D call TRBD1 (6 bases). This CDR3 comprises 16 residues. V was shortened by 0 bases and J by 5 bases, with 13 bases between the two germline ends. The germline gives CDR1 LGHNA, CDR2 YNFKEQ.

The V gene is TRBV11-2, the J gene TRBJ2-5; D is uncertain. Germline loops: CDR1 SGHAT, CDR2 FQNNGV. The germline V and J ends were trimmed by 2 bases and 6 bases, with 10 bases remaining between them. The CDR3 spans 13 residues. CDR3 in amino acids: CASSLILLQTQYF. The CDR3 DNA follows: TGTGCCAGCAGCTTAATTTTGCTACAGACCCAGTACTTC.

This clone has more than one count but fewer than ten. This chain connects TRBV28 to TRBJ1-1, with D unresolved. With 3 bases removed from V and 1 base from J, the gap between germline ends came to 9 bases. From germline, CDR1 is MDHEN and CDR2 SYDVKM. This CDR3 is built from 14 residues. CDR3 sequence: CASSFREANTEAFF. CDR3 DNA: TGTGCCAGCAGTTTTCGGGAAGCGAACACTGAAGCTTTCTTT.

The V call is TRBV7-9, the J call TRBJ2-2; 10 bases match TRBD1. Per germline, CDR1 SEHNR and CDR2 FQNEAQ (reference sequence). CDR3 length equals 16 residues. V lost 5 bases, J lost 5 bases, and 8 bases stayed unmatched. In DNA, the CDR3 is TGTGCCAGCAGCCCGCGACAGGGGGCGAGGACCGGGGAGCTGTTTTTT. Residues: CASSPRQGARTGELFF.

The CDR3 coding sequence is TGTGCCAGCAGTTATTCGCCCGGGAGGATTGGGGCCAACGTCCTGACTTTC. As protein: CASSYSPGRIGANVLTF. This chain joins TRBV6-9 and TRBJ2-6, with 7 bases lining up with TRBD2. Germline assignment: CDR1 MNHGY and CDR2 SVAAGI. This CDR3 region has 17 residues. J gave up 3 bases and V 0 bases, and 5 bases lay outside the gene matches.